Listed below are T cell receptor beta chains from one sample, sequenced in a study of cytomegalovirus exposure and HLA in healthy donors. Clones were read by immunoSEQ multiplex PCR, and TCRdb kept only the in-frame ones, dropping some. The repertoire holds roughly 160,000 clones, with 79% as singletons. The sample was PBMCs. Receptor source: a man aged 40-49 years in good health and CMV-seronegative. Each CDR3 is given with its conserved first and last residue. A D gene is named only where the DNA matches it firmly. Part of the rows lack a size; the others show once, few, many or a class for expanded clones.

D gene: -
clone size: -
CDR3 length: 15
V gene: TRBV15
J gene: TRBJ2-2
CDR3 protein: CATSRDLGGTGELFF
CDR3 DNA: TGTGCCACCAGCAGAGATCTTGGGGGGACCGGGGAGCTGTTTTTT

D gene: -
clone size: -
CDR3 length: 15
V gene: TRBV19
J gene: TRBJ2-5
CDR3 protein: CASSKRADYQETQYF
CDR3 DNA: TGTGCCAGTAGTAAGCGGGCCGATTACCAAGAGACCCAGTACTTC

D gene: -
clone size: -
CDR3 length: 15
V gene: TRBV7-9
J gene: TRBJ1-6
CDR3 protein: CASSQGHIVNSPLHF
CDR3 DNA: TGTGCCAGCAGCCAAGGACACATCGTCAATTCACCCCTCCACTTT

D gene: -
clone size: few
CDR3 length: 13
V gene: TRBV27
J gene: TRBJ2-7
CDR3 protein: CASARGAPYEQYF
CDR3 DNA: TGTGCCAGCGCCCGGGGTGCTCCCTACGAGCAGTACTTC

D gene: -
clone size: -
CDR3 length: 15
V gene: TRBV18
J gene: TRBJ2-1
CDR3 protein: CASSPTDSSYNEQFF
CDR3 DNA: TGTGCCAGCTCACCGACAGACAGCTCCTACAATGAGCAGTTCTTC

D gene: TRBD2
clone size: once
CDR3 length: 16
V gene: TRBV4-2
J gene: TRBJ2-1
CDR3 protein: CASSHLGLAGVVEQFF
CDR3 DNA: TGTGCCAGCAGCCACCTGGGACTAGCGGGAGTGGTTGAGCAGTTCTTC

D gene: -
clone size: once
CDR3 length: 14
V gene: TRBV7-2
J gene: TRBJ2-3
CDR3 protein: CASSLPGLEFSQYF
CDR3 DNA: TGTGCCAGCAGCTTACCTGGTCTAGAATTCTCGCAGTATTTT

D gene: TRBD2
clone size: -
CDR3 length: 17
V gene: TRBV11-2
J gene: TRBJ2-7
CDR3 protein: CASSSTSGRPSSYEQYF
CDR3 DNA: TGTGCCAGCAGCTCGACTAGCGGGAGGCCCAGCTCCTACGAGCAGTACTTC

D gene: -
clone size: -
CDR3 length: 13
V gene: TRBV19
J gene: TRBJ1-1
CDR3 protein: CASSFARGGEAFF
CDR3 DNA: TGTGCCAGTAGCTTCGCAAGGGGCGGTGAAGCTTTCTTT

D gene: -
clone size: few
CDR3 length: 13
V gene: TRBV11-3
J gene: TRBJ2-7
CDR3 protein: CASSYGTTYEQYF
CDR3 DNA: TGTGCCAGCAGCTACGGGACAACCTACGAGCAGTACTTC

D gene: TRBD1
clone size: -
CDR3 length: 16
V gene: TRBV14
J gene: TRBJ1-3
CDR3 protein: CASSESTGGSGNTIYF
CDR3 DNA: TGTGCCAGCAGCGAGAGCACAGGGGGCTCTGGAAACACCATATATTTT

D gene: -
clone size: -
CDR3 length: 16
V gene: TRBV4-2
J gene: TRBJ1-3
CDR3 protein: CASSRDTEGSGNTIYF
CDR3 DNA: TGTGCCAGCAGCCGAGACACGGAGGGTTCTGGAAACACCATATATTTT

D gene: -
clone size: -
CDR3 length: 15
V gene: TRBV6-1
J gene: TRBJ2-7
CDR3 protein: CASGGRLTGDNEQYF
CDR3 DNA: TGTGCCAGCGGGGGGAGATTAACAGGGGACAACGAGCAGTACTTC

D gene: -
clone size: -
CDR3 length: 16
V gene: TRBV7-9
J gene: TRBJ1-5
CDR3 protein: CSSSLVGGGGNQPQHF
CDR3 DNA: TGTTCCAGCAGCCTAGTAGGCGGAGGGGGCAATCAGCCCCAGCATTTT

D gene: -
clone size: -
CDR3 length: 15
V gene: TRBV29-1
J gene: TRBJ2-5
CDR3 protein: CSVALGVRVQETQYF
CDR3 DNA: TGCAGCGTTGCACTAGGCGTGCGGGTTCAAGAGACCCAGTACTTC

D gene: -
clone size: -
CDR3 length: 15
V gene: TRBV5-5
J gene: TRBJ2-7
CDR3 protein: CASSSYRDTSYEQYF
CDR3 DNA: TGTGCCAGCAGCTCGTACCGGGACACGTCCTACGAGCAGTACTTC

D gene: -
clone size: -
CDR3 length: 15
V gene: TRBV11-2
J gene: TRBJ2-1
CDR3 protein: CASSLLLVGAGEQFF
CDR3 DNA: TGTGCCAGCAGCTTACTACTAGTAGGAGCGGGTGAGCAGTTCTTC

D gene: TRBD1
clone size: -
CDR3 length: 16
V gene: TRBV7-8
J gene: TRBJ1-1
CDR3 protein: CASSKIWGTENTEAFF
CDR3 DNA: TGTGCCAGCAGCAAAATCTGGGGGACAGAGAACACTGAAGCTTTCTTT

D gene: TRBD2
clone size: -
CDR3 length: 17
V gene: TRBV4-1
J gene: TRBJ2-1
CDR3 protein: CASSQTPGSGRYNEQFF
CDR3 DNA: TGCGCCAGCAGCCAAACCCCGGGGAGCGGGAGATACAATGAGCAGTTCTTC

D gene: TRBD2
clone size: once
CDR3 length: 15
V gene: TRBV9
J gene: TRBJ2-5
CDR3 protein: CASSPGTSGRETQYF
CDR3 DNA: TGTGCCAGCAGCCCCGGGACTAGCGGGAGAGAGACCCAGTACTTC

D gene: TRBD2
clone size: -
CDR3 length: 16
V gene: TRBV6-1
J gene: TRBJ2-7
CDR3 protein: CASSGELAGVSYEQYF
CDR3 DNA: TGTGCCAGCAGTGGAGAACTAGCGGGCGTCTCCTACGAGCAGTACTTC

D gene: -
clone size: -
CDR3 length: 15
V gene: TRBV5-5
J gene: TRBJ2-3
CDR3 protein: CASSIRAPASDTQYF
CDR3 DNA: TGTGCCAGCAGCATCAGGGCACCGGCCTCAGATACGCAGTATTTT

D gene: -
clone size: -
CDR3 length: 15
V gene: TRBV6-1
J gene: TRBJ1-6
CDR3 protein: CASSEVDRKNSPLHF
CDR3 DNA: TGTGCCAGCAGTGAAGTCGACAGGAAGAATTCACCCCTCCACTTT

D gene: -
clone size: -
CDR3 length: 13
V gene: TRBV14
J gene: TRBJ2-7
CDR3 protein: CASSRTGSYEQYF
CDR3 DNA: TGTGCCAGCAGCCGGACTGGCTCCTACGAGCAGTACTTC

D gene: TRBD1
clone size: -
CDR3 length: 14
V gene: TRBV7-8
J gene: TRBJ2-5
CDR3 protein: CASSFDRDQETQYF
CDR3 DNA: TGTGCCAGCAGCTTTGACAGGGATCAAGAGACCCAGTACTTC

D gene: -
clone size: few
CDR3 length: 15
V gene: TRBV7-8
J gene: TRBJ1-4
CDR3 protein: CASRDRETTNEKLFF
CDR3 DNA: TGTGCCAGCAGAGACAGAGAGACAACTAATGAAAAACTGTTTTTT

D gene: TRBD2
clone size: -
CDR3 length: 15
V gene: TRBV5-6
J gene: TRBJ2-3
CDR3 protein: CASSLEVAGKDTQYF
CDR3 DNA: TGTGCCAGCAGCTTGGAGGTAGCGGGTAAGGATACGCAGTATTTT

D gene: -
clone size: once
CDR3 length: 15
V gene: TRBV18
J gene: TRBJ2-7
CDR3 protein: CASSPFGRASYEQYF
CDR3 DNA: TGTGCCAGCTCACCATTCGGCAGGGCTTCCTACGAGCAGTACTTC

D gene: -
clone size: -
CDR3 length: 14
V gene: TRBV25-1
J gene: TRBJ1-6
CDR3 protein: CASSDSGLGSPLHF
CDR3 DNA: TGTGCCAGCAGTGATTCAGGGTTGGGCTCACCCCTCCACTTT

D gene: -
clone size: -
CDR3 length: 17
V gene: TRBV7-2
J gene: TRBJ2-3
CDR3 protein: CASSLALASAYTDTQYF
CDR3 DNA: TGTGCCAGCAGCTTAGCGCTGGCTAGCGCTTACACAGATACGCAGTATTTT

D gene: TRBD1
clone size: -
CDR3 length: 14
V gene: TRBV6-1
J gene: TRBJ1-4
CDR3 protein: CASRTGTGYEKLFF
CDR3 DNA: TGTGCCAGCAGGACCGGGACAGGGTATGAAAAACTGTTTTTT

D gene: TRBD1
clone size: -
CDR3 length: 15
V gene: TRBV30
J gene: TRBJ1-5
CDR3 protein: CAWSVGTASNQPQHF
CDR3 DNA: TGTGCCTGGAGTGTTGGGACAGCCAGCAATCAGCCCCAGCATTTT

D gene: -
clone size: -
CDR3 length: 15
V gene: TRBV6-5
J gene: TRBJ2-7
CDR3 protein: CASSFTIGQHYEQYF
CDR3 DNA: TGTGCCAGCAGTTTCACTATCGGACAGCACTACGAGCAGTACTTC

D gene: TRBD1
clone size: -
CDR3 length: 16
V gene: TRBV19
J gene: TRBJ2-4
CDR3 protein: CASSIGDREAKNSQYF
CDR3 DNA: TGTGCCAGTAGTATCGGGGACAGGGAAGCCAAAAACAGTCAGTACTTC